The present entry profiles one TCR beta chain with its context. Its target antigen remains unknown. At one boundary the junction diverges from the germline segment, which might be a read error. Libraries were built with multiplex PCR. The sequencer listed for this sample is Illumina HiSeq 4000. iRepertoire HTBI primers and Arm-PCR amplification of CDR3 regions were used to construct TCR beta libraries. Gel purification was performed on PCR products prior to sequencing. The study's own analysis went as follows. Across samples, 60 to 75 TRBV and 15 or so TRBJ segments were identified and used for gene usage analysis of CDR3 amino acid clonotypes. COPE and FqMerger were used to merge the filtered high-quality paired reads into contigs. BLAST was used to align contigs to IMGT TRBV, TRBD and TRBJ reference genes, and CDR3 was defined according to IMGT. Any clonotype with a frequency above 0.1% was counted as a highly expanded clone. Shannon entropy was used to measure repertoire diversity, and the Gini coefficient was used to measure V-J evenness. A clonotype found in more than one individual was treated as public. TCRdb itself trimmed the public reads at Q25 with fastp, ran MiXCR and retained productive beta chains. Rows merge per CDR3 protein into single entries with the most common DNA and genes. These V and J calls are TCRdb output, not the study's own analysis. The sample table records approximately 390,000 distinct CDR3 sequences; 15% to 20% of these occur just once. The leading ten clones occupy just over 20% of the sample.

The data originate from a study of regulatory T cells in long-lasting Graves disease (dated by TCRdb to the early 2020s). General notes on the study: Antithyroid drugs had been taken for less than 3 months by newly diagnosed Graves' disease patients. Patients with persistent Graves' disease were compared with patients with newly diagnosed Graves' disease using TCR sequencing and RNA sequencing of peripheral blood. The study took place in China and was registered as a clinical trial. A total of about 35 samples underwent TCR sequencing: around 13 from persistent and some 20 from newly diagnosed Graves' disease patients.

What the authors observed across the whole study: Compared with newly diagnosed patients, patients with persistent Graves' disease had lower TCR Shannon entropy and fewer highly expanded clones, which suggests clonal expansion. A larger number of public clonotypes was shared among persistent patients (under 3,000) than among newly diagnosed patients (approximately 930). Because the primary lesion, thyroid tissue, could not be accessed, the study looked at peripheral blood alone. Preferential use of TRBV28, TRBJ1-2 and TRBJ2-5 was observed in persistent disease, whereas TRBV20-1 and TRBJ2-1 were favored in newly diagnosed disease. The authors acknowledged the small sample size as a limitation that may reduce accuracy. Sequencing and analysis were restricted to the TCR beta chain.

CDR1 and CDR2 were assigned from the germline V gene as SNHLY and FYNNEI. The CDR3 covers 12 residues, taking in both the cysteine and the phenylalanine. Kept here is only the CDR3 DNA, which spans 36 bases and is read in frame from base 1. The meaning of the sample's time point label: newly diagnosed GD, antithyroid drugs for less than 3 months. RNA was extracted from PBMCs in TRIzol for both TCR sequencing and RNA sequencing. The diagnosis of Graves' disease was made according to American Thyroid Association guidelines. The patients came from an endocrinology department in Xi'an, China. From each patient, approximately 9 milliliters of peripheral blood was collected into an EDTA anticoagulant tube. Ficoll Paque Plus density gradient separation was used to isolate PBMCs, and no further T cell sorting was done. An Agilent 2100 Bioanalyzer and agarose gel were used to check RNA quality, while a NanoDrop 2000 measured RNA concentration.

The same sample was also studied in work on T cells in Graves' hyperthyroidism and ophthalmopathy. As the second publication notes: A patient counted as having stable Graves' hyperthyroidism if no progression to ophthalmopathy occurred over 18 months of follow-up. Hyperthyroidism patients were newly diagnosed, with disease duration under 2 months, and aged 18 to 65 years. The study excluded patients with uncontrolled infections, other autoimmune diseases, pregnancy or lactation. Diagnoses were established on the basis of clinical symptoms, serum thyroxine and TRAb, thyroid ultrasound, and orbital computed tomography. For the first round of RT-PCR on the TCR CDR3, the HTBI primer set was used together with the Qiagen OneStep RT-PCR kit. Most expanded thyroid clonotypes (frequency above 0.001) were also found in blood, which suggests that blood repertoires may mirror thyroid immune responses. Ophthalmopathy was separated from stable hyperthyroidism by a 13 V-J signature model, with 85% to 90% sensitivity and approximately 81% specificity obtained in cross-validation and 80%/75% obtained in testing. During validation, the model predicted progression to ophthalmopathy a median of approximately 6.5 months ahead of onset, with roughly 65% sensitivity and 72% to 80% specificity. To identify distinguishing TCR V-J signatures, a discovery cohort of around 100 patients was used, comprising 43 with Graves' ophthalmopathy and some 60 with stable Graves' hyperthyroidism. Prospective prediction of ophthalmopathy was tested in an independent validation cohort consisting of 18 hyperthyroidism patients and around 16 patients who later progressed to ophthalmopathy. The approximately 100 discovery patients were randomly split 7:3 into training and test sets. In addition, the study compared T-cell repertoires in thyroid tissue and in blood from roughly 6 Graves' hyperthyroidism patients. After sampling, hyperthyroidism patients received methimazole starting at 30 mg daily, and ophthalmopathy patients received high-dose intravenous methylprednisolone. Libraries were constructed in a second round of multiplex PCR, after which size selection and purification were carried out. Libraries were sequenced paired-end with 100 bp reads on an Illumina HiSeq2000. Raw data were processed with SOAPnuke, discarding reads with adapters, uncalled bases, mean Phred below 15, or no exact constant-primer or identifier match. COPE v1.2.5 was used to merge the high-quality paired reads, and each unique nucleotide sequence was defined as a clonotype. MiTCR v1.1 was used to align clonotypes to the IMGT TRBV, TRBD and TRBJ reference segments. Only V-J combinations with frequency above 0.0001, covering roughly 99% of repertoires, were analysed. The TCS score was defined as the ratio of F50 (clonal expansion) to E x V (chaos), calculated using BLOSUM62-based TCRdist between CDR3 peptides within each V-J. Welch's t-statistics and random forest reduced fewer than 600 V-J features to roughly 13, which were used in a naive Bayes classifier (R e1071). Sample size was not statistically predetermined, and investigators were not blinded to group allocation. According to the paper, TCR Vbeta CDR3 sequencing was carried out on roughly 130 peripheral blood samples, which came from under 50 ophthalmopathy, fewer than 80 hyperthyroidism and some 17 progressor patients.

The sequence was obtained from a young woman with Graves disease. Donor details come from another sample of the same person, matched by shared clones. Sample: peripheral blood mononuclear cells (PBMCs), taken at new diagnosis, from a patient treated with antithyroid drugs. The rearrangement joined TRBV2 to TRBJ1-5, with the D gene too uncertain to name. The CDR3 reads CASREATRAQHF. The bases are TGTGCCAGCAGAGAAGCTACCCGGGCCCAGCATTTT.